The 30 T cell receptor beta chains presented below share a single source sample, sequenced in a study of shared clonotypes between healthy human individuals. Using immunoSEQ multiplex PCR, the repertoire was profiled, and TCRdb retains in-frame clones only, with some absent. The sample shows roughly 400,000 clones, roughly 96% of them seen only once. The sample consisted of memory CD8+ T cells sorted from blood. Subset noted: CD45RO+ cells pooled with CCR7-negative TemRA cells. Receptor source: a man under 40 in good health.

The V and J genes are TRBV4-2 and TRBJ2-7; D is unresolved. Germline CDR1 LGHNA, CDR2 YNFKEQ. V dropped 1 base and J dropped 4 bases, with 14 bases sitting between them. The CDR3 extends over 15 amino acids. CDR3 nucleotide sequence: TGTGCCAGCAGCCAAGTTCCGTTCTCCGCTTACGAGCAGTACTTC. As protein: CASSQVPFSAYEQYF.

The gene calls are TRBV5-1 and TRBJ2-3; D gene unclear. Germline loops: CDR1 SGHRS, CDR2 YFSETQ. The length of the CDR3 is 15 residues. V was clipped by 4 bases and J by 2 bases, with 14 bases between them. The CDR3, as DNA: TGCGCCAGCAGCCCAAGGACCTATCCCACAGATACGCAGTATTTT. Translating gives CASSPRTYPTDTQYF.

This sequence joins TRBV7-2 and TRBJ1-3; the D gene is possibly TRBD1 (5 bases). CDR3 length: 15 residues. Looked up from germline, CDR1 is SGHTA and CDR2 is FQGNSA. Trimming took 5 bases from V and 5 from J, leaving 16 bases between them. The CDR3 reads CASSRPGGERNTIYF. The CDR3 DNA sequence: TGTGCCAGCAGCCGACCGGGGGGGGAACGAAACACCATATATTTT. The full variable domain, with the rest looked up from reference TRBV7-2 and TRBJ1-3, is GAGVSQSPSNKVTEKGKDVELRCDPISGHTALYWYRQSLGQGLEFLIYFQGNSAPDKSGLPSDRFSAERTGGSVSTLTIQRTQQEDSAVYLCASSRPGGERNTIYFGEGSWLTVV.

The chain employs TRBV10-3 and TRBJ1-5; maybe TRBD1 (6 bases). This CDR3 is built from 15 residues. Looked up from germline, CDR1 is ENHRY and CDR2 is SYGVKD. The germline V and J ends were trimmed by 4 bases and 1 base, with 11 bases remaining between them. CDR3 sequence (DNA): TGTGCCATCAGTGGGGACAAAGGAAGCAATCAGCCCCAGCATTTT. Encoded protein: CAISGDKGSNQPQHF.

The V gene is TRBV7-9, the J gene TRBJ2-1; 7 bases match TRBD2. The CDR3 loop spans 15 amino acids. Germline lookup yields CDR1 SEHNR and CDR2 FQNEAQ (reference sequence). With V trimmed by 2 bases and J by 6 bases, 7 bases remained unmatched. In DNA form, the CDR3 reads TGTGCCAGCAGCTTACGGACTAGAGGGTCCAATGAGCAGTTCTTC. It is translated as CASSLRTRGSNEQFF.

The V and J genes are TRBV5-1 and TRBJ2-1; perhaps TRBD2 as D (6 bases). The CDR3 contains 14 residues. V was clipped by 0 bases and J by 10 bases, with 14 bases between them. CDR1 SGHRS and CDR2 YFSETQ come from the germline V gene. CDR3: CASSLDGGGYEQFF. CDR3 coding DNA: TGCGCCAGCAGCTTGGACGGGGGAGGCTACGAGCAGTTCTTC.

This clone appeared once. V gene TRBV9 combines with J gene TRBJ2-3; D could derive from TRBD1 or TRBD2 (6 bases each). The CDR3 extends over 16 amino acids. Deletions cut 4 bases from V and 0 bases from J, with 15 bases between. Looked up from germline, CDR1 is SGDLS and CDR2 is YYNGEE. The CDR3 nucleotides read TGTGCCAGCAGCCCCAGAGGGGGGACCAGCACAGATACGCAGTATTTT. This translates into CASSPRGGTSTDTQYF.

CDR3 protein: CASSQDTGSSYNSPLHF. The CDR3 DNA follows: TGCGCCAGCAGCCAAGATACTGGCAGCTCCTATAATTCACCCCTCCACTTT. V usage is TRBV4-1 and J usage is TRBJ1-6; D is ambiguous. With 0 bases removed from V and 0 bases from J, the gap between germline ends came to 9 bases. This CDR3 spans 17 amino acids. Germline lookup yields CDR1 MGHRA and CDR2 YSYEKL.

This chain links TRBV30 with TRBJ1-4; D unclear. From germline, CDR1 is GTSNPN and CDR2 SVGIG (reference sequence). The germline V and J ends were trimmed by 0 bases and 0 bases, with 11 bases remaining between them. The length of the CDR3 is 16 residues. The CDR3 here is CAWSVQPGPTNEKLFF. The CDR3 DNA is TGTGCCTGGAGTGTACAGCCGGGCCCAACTAATGAAAAACTGTTTTTT.

Only one count was recorded for this clone. The chain is built from TRBV6-1 and TRBJ1-2; 11 bases are shared with TRBD1. With V trimmed by 6 bases and J by 2 bases, 5 bases remained unmatched. Germline lookup yields CDR1 MNHNS and CDR2 SASEGT. The CDR3 has 15 residues. Written as DNA, the CDR3 is TGTGCCAGCAGCACGGGACAGGGGGTAAACTATGGCTACACCTTC. Amino acids: CASSTGQGVNYGYTF.

The rearrangement joins TRBV28 to TRBJ2-2, with 9 bases matching TRBD2. The V gene end was trimmed by 6 bases and the J gene end by 4 bases; junction bases not matched to a gene: 0. The V gene's germline CDR1 is MDHEN and CDR2 SYDVKM. CDR3 size: 13 residues. The CDR3 DNA reads as TGTGCCAGCAGACTAGCGGGCACCGGGGAGCTGTTTTTT. Translated, it gives CASRLAGTGELFF.

This clone was detected once. The chain couples TRBV11-3 to TRBJ2-7, with TRBD2 matching over 8 bases. The CDR3 length is 16 residues. The ends lost 5 bases at V and 2 bases at J; junction bases unmatched: 11. Germline CDR1 SGHNT, CDR2 YENEEA. The CDR3 bases are TGTGCCAGCAGCCCTACTGGGGTAGCGGGACCCTACGAGCAGTACTTC. Amino acids: CASSPTGVAGPYEQYF.

This chain links TRBV11-1 with TRBJ2-3; D call uncertain. CDR3 length: 14 amino acids. V was pared by 1 base and J by 0 bases, with 5 bases between. CDR1 SGHAT and CDR2 FQDESV come from the germline V gene (reference sequence). DNA of the CDR3: TGTGCCAGCAGCTTAGTGGGGAGCACAGATACGCAGTATTTT. Translation gives CASSLVGSTDTQYF.

The chain uses TRBV14 and TRBJ2-1, with 7 bases fitting TRBD1. After removal of 4 bases from V and 5 bases from J, the junction contained 8 bases not matched to a gene. The germline V gene has CDR1 SGHDN and CDR2 FVKESK. This CDR3 contains 15 residues. The CDR3 DNA reads as TGTGCCAGCAGCCTCCGGGACAGCCGTCACAATGAGCAGTTCTTC. It codes for CASSLRDSRHNEQFF.

This sequence joins TRBV18 and TRBJ2-1; TRBD2 is a possible D gene (6 bases). The CDR3 extends over 15 amino acids. Germline V gives CDR1 KGHSH, CDR2 LQKENI. V was shortened by 1 base and J by 4 bases, with 11 bases between the two germline ends. The CDR3 is CASSPRSSGYNEQFF. The CDR3 DNA follows: TGTGCCAGCTCACCACGTAGTAGCGGATACAATGAGCAGTTCTTC.

To note about this clone: This same CDR3 is encoded by further DNA sequences in the sample. The chain has TRBV18 and TRBJ2-3; tentative D call: TRBD1 (6 bases). The CDR3 extends over 14 amino acids. Germline values: CDR1 KGHSH, CDR2 LQKENI. Trimming stripped 3 bases from V and 5 bases from J, with 12 bases between. CDR3 amino acids: CASSPRVGQDTQYF. The DNA of the CDR3 is TGTGCCAGCTCACCCCGTGTGGGACAAGATACGCAGTATTTT.

The chain joins TRBV28 to TRBJ1-5; maybe TRBD1 (5 bases). Germline values: CDR1 MDHEN, CDR2 SYDVKM. V lost 5 bases to trimming and J lost 7 bases, with 15 bases between them. The CDR3 spans 14 residues. The CDR3 region has the DNA TGTGCCAGCAGTCCAGGGCCACCCGGGCAGCCCCAGCATTTT. Its protein product is CASSPGPPGQPQHF.

The chain is built from TRBV29-1 and TRBJ2-6; no definite D call. The CDR3 runs to 15 residues. The germline CDR1 and CDR2 sequences are SQVTM and ANQGSEA. V shed 0 bases and J shed 2 bases, with 8 bases lying between them. CDR3 sequence (DNA): TGCAGCGTTGAAGACTGGGGTACTGGGGCCAACGTCCTGACTTTC. Its protein is CSVEDWGTGANVLTF.

The rearrangement joins TRBV5-1 to TRBJ2-7; 12 bases are shared with TRBD2. The CDR3 contains 20 residues. Germline loops: CDR1 SGHRS, CDR2 YFSETQ. The V and J ends lost 2 bases and 1 base, in that order; junction bases with no gene match: 16. CDR3 sequence (DNA): TGCGCCAGCAGCTTAAGGACCTCGGGCAGGGGACTAGCGGGTTCCTACGAGCAGTACTTC. It translates to CASSLRTSGRGLAGSYEQYF.

The V and J genes are TRBV5-1 and TRBJ2-5; 9 bases are shared with TRBD2. Trimming at V came to 4 bases and at J to 6 bases, leaving 4 bases not matched to a gene. CDR3 size: 13 residues. Per the germline V gene, CDR1 is SGHRS and CDR2 is YFSETQ. CDR3 loop: CASSVTSGQTQYF. The DNA for the CDR3 is TGCGCCAGCAGCGTCACTAGCGGGCAGACCCAGTACTTC.

The gene calls are TRBV6-5 and TRBJ1-6; 8 nucleotides match TRBD1. Germline V gene sequence: CDR1 MNHEY, CDR2 SVGAGI. The length of the CDR3 is 16 residues. V lost 4 bases, J lost 7 bases, and 9 bases stayed unmatched. DNA of the CDR3: TGTGCCAGCAGTTGTTCTTGGACAGGGAAGAATTCACCCCTCCACTTT. Translated: CASSCSWTGKNSPLHF.

The chain recombines TRBV7-9 with TRBJ2-2; 8 bases are a match to TRBD2. CDR1 and CDR2 from the germline V gene are SEHNR and FQNEAQ (reference sequence). The CDR3 is made up of 16 amino acids. V was pared by 5 bases and J by 0 bases, with 5 bases of the junction left unmatched. The CDR3 here is CASSPPGGSNTGELFF. The CDR3 DNA is TGTGCCAGCAGCCCCCCGGGAGGGTCGAACACCGGGGAGCTGTTTTTT.

To note about this clone: At one end, the junction sequence differs from germline, possibly due to a read error. The genes are TRBV18 and TRBJ2-1; D may be TRBD1 (5 bases). Germline V gene data show CDR1 as KGHSH and CDR2 as LQKENI. This CDR3 region has 11 residues. The CDR3 sequence: CVSSRQNEQFF. CDR3 nucleotides: TGTGTCAGCTCACGACAGAATGAGCAGTTCTTC.

The chain is built from TRBV28 and TRBJ1-2, with 9 bases lining up with TRBD1. Per the germline V gene, CDR1 is MDHEN and CDR2 is SYDVKM. The CDR3 extends over 15 amino acids. The V and J ends lost 8 bases and 3 bases, in that order; junction bases with no gene match: 10. This CDR3 is CASGEQGAVDYGYTF. CDR3 sequence (DNA): TGTGCCAGCGGTGAACAGGGGGCAGTGGACTATGGCTACACCTTC.

J is TRBJ2-1 and V is TRBV4-1; D remains unclear. CDR3 size: 13 residues. Germline values: CDR1 MGHRA, CDR2 YSYEKL. The V and J ends lost 1 base and 8 bases respectively, with 9 bases between them. The CDR3 region has the DNA TGCGCCAGCAGCCAAGCCTATACCGATGAGCAGTTCTTC. This sequence encodes CASSQAYTDEQFF.

J is TRBJ2-3 and V is TRBV29-1, with 12 bases identical to TRBD2. This CDR3 region has 15 residues. Trimming at V came to 3 bases and at J to 1 base, leaving 2 bases not matched to a gene. Germline CDR1 is SQVTM and CDR2 is ANQGSEA. The CDR3 nucleotides are TGCAGCGTTGAGAGACTAGCGGGGGGCACAGATACGCAGTATTTT. Translated, it gives CSVERLAGGTDTQYF.

This chain uses TRBV5-1 with TRBJ2-7; no reliable D call. The CDR3 totals 13 residues. The ends were cut back, 4 bases at V and 0 bases at J, with 8 bases in the middle. Germline assignment: CDR1 SGHRS and CDR2 YFSETQ. DNA for the CDR3: TGCGCCAGCAGCACCGACGTCTCCTACGAGCAGTACTTC. This translates into CASSTDVSYEQYF.

The genes are TRBV7-8 and TRBJ2-7; D possibly corresponds to TRBD2 (6 bases). CDR3 length equals 15 residues. Trimming took 1 base from V and 4 from J, leaving 14 bases between them. CDR1 and CDR2 (germline): SGHVS, FQNEAQ. The CDR3 sequence is CASSLGPGTPYEQYF. The CDR3 DNA follows: TGTGCCAGCAGCTTAGGGCCAGGGACTCCGTACGAGCAGTACTTC.

CDR3 in amino acids: CASRRTGNWAYEQYF. The CDR3 bases are TGTGCCAGTAGGAGAACAGGGAATTGGGCCTACGAGCAGTACTTC. The chain has TRBV19 and TRBJ2-7; D might be TRBD1 (6 bases). CDR3 length equals 15 residues. Germline V gives CDR1 LNHDA, CDR2 SQIVND (reference sequence). V was cut by 6 bases and J by 2 bases, with 17 bases left in between.

The rearrangement links TRBV6-1 to TRBJ2-5; 7 bases line up with TRBD1. Germline V gives CDR1 MNHNS, CDR2 SASEGT. The CDR3 covers 15 residues. V was clipped by 3 bases and J by 2 bases; unmatched bases: 6. The CDR3 nucleotides read TGTGCCAGCAGTGACCCAGGGGGTGGACAAGAGACCCAGTACTTC. It specifies CASSDPGGGQETQYF.